This T cell receptor beta chain was recovered during a study of cytomegalovirus exposure and HLA in healthy donors. Study conclusions and caveats: A subsequent analysis found that TCR clusters from the first cohort also tended to co-occur in the approximately 110 validation repertoires, with about 93% of cluster scores above 0. It was 160 or so TCR beta chains that were listed as cytomegalovirus-associated. In vitro work confirmed that a few CMV-associated chains recognize CMV antigens. Reports showed the classifier diagnosing cytomegalovirus status with high specificity and sensitivity.

CDR3 length: 16 residues. Germline CDR1 and CDR2: SGHAT and FQNNGV. V lost 3 bases, J lost 3 bases, and 14 bases lay in between. Notes on this clone: Its antigen is undetermined.

The data were produced by immunoSEQ multiplex PCR, yet TCRdb's version contains in-frame clones alone and is incomplete. The table lists 150,000 to 200,000 clones, around 85% of them singletons. The chain links TRBV11-2 to TRBJ1-4, with D possibly TRBD1 on 6 matching bases. The TCR originated in a woman under 40 in good health and CMV-seronegative. Source material: PBMCs. CDR3 loop: CASSLGNRDPNEKLFF. DNA for the CDR3: TGTGCCAGCAGCTTGGGCAACAGGGACCCTAATGAAAAACTGTTTTTT.